The source of this T cell receptor beta chain is a study of radiation and T cells in renal cell carcinoma. As for the study in general: Nephrectomy followed 15 Gy stereotactic body radiation by 4 weeks. Whole-study findings and limits: In blood, top tumor clones expanded by 2 weeks, shrinking by 4.

Time point reported: blood 2 weeks post-SBRT. Treatment of the sample: 15 Gy SBRT to primary tumor, nephrectomy 4 weeks later. The patient's renal cell carcinoma had clear cell pathology. CDR1 is MNHEY and CDR2 is SVGAGI in the germline V gene. This CDR3 is built from 15 residues. V was clipped by 0 bases and J by 5 bases; unmatched bases: 1. Only in-frame clones appear in the TCRdb table, and some are missing; sequencing was by immunoSEQ multiplex PCR. The data hold approximately 61,000 clones, with roughly four fifths observed a single time. As to this clone: What it binds is not known.

The chain combines TRBV6-5 with TRBJ2-1; TRBD2 agrees at 10 bases. This clonotype was sampled from a man between 60 and 75 years old with renal cell carcinoma. The material was blood, obtained from a patient whose treatment included radiotherapy and nephrectomy. The DNA of the CDR3 is TGTGCCAGCAGTTACTCCGGACTAGCGGACAATGAGCAGTTCTTC. Translating gives CASSYSGLADNEQFF.